The 18 T cell receptor beta chains listed next were all sequenced from one sample in a study of blood T cells in healthy people across ages. PCR was performed a second time for roughly 7 to 12 cycles using a sample-barcoded 5' primer and a J-beta primer mix. TCRdb independently ran MiXCR on the 5' RACE reads; one entry per CDR3 protein. Here the sample spans approximately 800,000 distinct CDR3 sequences, about 45% being singletons. The sequencing sample was made of blood. Receptors originate from a man of 80 years or more in good health.

With regard to this clonotype: This could be a read error, since a much larger clone is one nucleotide away. The DNA of the CDR3 is TGTGCCAGCAAAGACAGGGGGCCCTACAATGAGCAGTACTTC. It codes for CASKDRGPYNEQYF. V usage is TRBV7-2 and J usage is TRBJ2-1, with 10 bases that match TRBD1. With the DNA end fitting TRBJ2-7 better, the J assignment may be wrong. The germline V gene encodes CDR1 SGHTA and CDR2 FQGNSA. The CDR3 has 14 residues.

This chain joins TRBV24-1 and TRBJ2-1; TRBD1 agrees at 10 bases. The CDR3 has 17 amino acids. V trimming: 3 bases; J trimming: 8 bases; junction bases outside the gene matches: 12. Germline-derived CDR1 and CDR2 are KGHDR and SFDVKD. As DNA, the CDR3 is TGTGCCACCAGTGATATGACCCCGGACAGGGGGGCGGATGAGCAGTTCTTC. This gives the protein CATSDMTPDRGADEQFF.

This rearrangement joins TRBV6-1 to TRBJ2-7; 8 positions match TRBD2. The CDR3 is 13 amino acids. The germline gives CDR1 MNHNS, CDR2 SASEGT. With V trimmed by 8 bases and J by 7 bases, 10 bases remained unmatched. CDR3: CASGSGRIVEQYF. In nucleotides, the CDR3 is TGTGCCAGCGGAAGCGGGAGAATTGTTGAGCAGTACTTC.

This clonotype was recorded a few times. The J gene is TRBJ2-7, the V gene TRBV11-1; D tentatively fits TRBD1 or TRBD2 (7 bases each). Germline CDR1 SGHAT, CDR2 FQDESV (reference sequence). This CDR3 comprises 14 residues. V lost 4 bases, J lost 3 bases, and 13 bases lay in between. In DNA form, the CDR3 reads TGTGCCAGCAGCTGGGGGGGACAGATCTACGAGCAGTACTTC. As protein: CASSWGGQIYEQYF.

The chain carries TRBV5-4 and TRBJ2-7; 7 nucleotides match TRBD1. V lost 3 bases and J lost 5; bases outside the gene matches: 5. Germline V gives CDR1 SGHNT, CDR2 YYREEE (reference sequence). The CDR3 consists of 13 residues. The CDR3: CASSSGQVHEQYF. Here the CDR3 DNA reads TGTGCCAGCAGCTCAGGACAGGTCCACGAGCAGTACTTC. Looking up the rest from reference TRBV5-4 and TRBJ2-7 gives the full variable domain: ETGVTQSPTHLIKTRGQQVTLRCSSQSGHNTVSWYQQALGQGPQFIFQYYREEENGRGNFPPRFSGLQFPNYSSELNVNALELDDSALYLCASSSGQVHEQYFGPGTRLTVT.

This clonotype occurred once. This rearrangement joins TRBV28 to TRBJ2-3; TRBD2 matches 8 bases. V shed 3 bases, J shed 1 base, and the junction held 6 bases outside the gene matches. In germline, CDR1 is MDHEN, CDR2 SYDVKM. This CDR3 spans 16 amino acids. The CDR3: CASSFAAAGGTDTQYF. CDR3 DNA: TGTGCCAGCAGTTTCGCCGCAGCGGGGGGCACAGATACGCAGTATTTT.

The chain has TRBV2 and TRBJ1-1, with D possibly TRBD1 on 6 matching bases. V dropped 5 bases and J dropped 5 bases, with 12 bases sitting between them. Germline V gene data show CDR1 as SNHLY and CDR2 as FYNNEI. The CDR3 sequence is 13 residues long. CDR3: CASSTGMGTEAFF. CDR3 DNA: TGTGCCAGCAGTACAGGGATGGGTACTGAAGCTTTCTTT.

The chain couples TRBV7-9 to TRBJ1-2; maybe TRBD1 (6 bases). The CDR3 has 17 amino acids. Germline assignment: CDR1 SEHNR and CDR2 FQNEAQ (reference sequence). Trimming took 5 bases from V and 4 from J, leaving 23 bases between them. The CDR3 loop reads CASSPVDRRKTIYGYTF. The CDR3 DNA reads as TGTGCCAGCAGCCCTGTGGACAGAAGAAAAACTATCTATGGCTACACCTTC.

This clonotype has only one observation. Mismatch with germline at one junction end may stem from a read error. The chain carries TRBV3-1 and TRBJ2-3, with D possibly being TRBD2 (5 bases). This CDR3 has 15 amino acids. Germline V lookup: CDR1 LGHDT, CDR2 YNNKEL (reference sequence). The CDR3 coding sequence is TGTGCCAGCGGCCAAGAACGGCGGGTAATAGATACGCAGTATTTT. This codes for CASGQERRVIDTQYF.

This chain connects TRBV14 to TRBJ1-4; TRBD1 is a possible D gene (5 bases). In germline, CDR1 is SGHDN, CDR2 FVKESK. The ends were cut back, 1 base at V and 8 bases at J, with 17 bases in the middle. The CDR3 has 16 amino acids. The CDR3 DNA follows: TGTGCCAGCAGCCAAGGTTTCGCTAAAAGGGGAGAAAAACTGTTTTTT. It translates to CASSQGFAKRGEKLFF.

The chain carries TRBV6-1 and TRBJ2-3; D may be TRBD1 (5 bases). This CDR3 comprises 15 residues. V gave up 5 bases and J gave up 0 bases, with 12 bases separating them. Germline-derived CDR1 and CDR2 are MNHNS and SASEGT. CDR3 region: CASSFSRGSTDTQYF. CDR3 coding DNA: TGTGCCAGCAGTTTCAGTAGGGGAAGCACAGATACGCAGTATTTT.

CDR3 coding DNA: TGTGCCAGCAGCGTAGGGGGCCAGACTGAAGCTTTCTTT. It translates to CASSVGGQTEAFF. This chain links TRBV9 with TRBJ1-1, with D possibly matching TRBD1 (5 bases). The CDR3 runs to 13 residues. CDR1 and CDR2 (germline): SGDLS, YYNGEE. The ends were cut back, 0 bases at V and 5 bases at J, with 8 bases in the middle. Using reference TRBV9 and TRBJ1-1 for the parts outside the CDR3, the full variable domain is DSGVTQTPKHLITATGQRVTLRCSPRSGDLSVYWYQQSLDQGLQFLIQYYNGEERAKGNILERFSAQQFPDLHSELNLSSLELGDSALYFCASSVGGQTEAFFGQGTRLTVV.

J is TRBJ2-3 and V is TRBV24-1; D uncertain. The germline V gene has CDR1 KGHDR and CDR2 SFDVKD. This CDR3 has 14 residues. V dropped 4 bases and J dropped 2 bases, with 9 bases sitting between them. The CDR3 DNA sequence: TGTGCCACCAGTGAGGCCAGACACACAGATACGCAGTATTTT. Translating it yields CATSEARHTDTQYF.

Here the CDR3 reads CASSSDRGYTGELFF. Here the CDR3 DNA reads TGTGCCAGCAGTTCCGACAGGGGCTACACCGGGGAGCTGTTTTTT. The chain couples TRBV6-5 to TRBJ2-2, with 8 bases fitting TRBD1. This CDR3 spans 15 amino acids. CDR1 and CDR2 from the germline V gene are MNHEY and SVGAGI. With V trimmed by 4 bases and J by 3 bases, 4 bases remained unmatched.

This clonotype has a handful of counts. The rearrangement uses TRBV20-1 and TRBJ1-5; unclear D gene. The V end was cut by 3 bases, the J end by 1 base, with 4 bases between. Germline V CDR1 and CDR2: DFQATT, SNEGSKA (reference sequence). This CDR3 has 12 amino acids. In DNA, the CDR3 is TGCAGTGCTAGCCACAGCAATCAGCCCCAGCATTTT. Encoded protein: CSASHSNQPQHF.

This clonotype was counted between two and nine times. This chain uses TRBV29-1 with TRBJ2-5; D is possibly TRBD1 or TRBD2 (5 bases each). The J call may be in error: the DNA end matches TRBJ2-7 better. Looked up from germline, CDR1 is SQVTM and CDR2 is ANQGSEA. The CDR3 contains 15 residues. The CDR3 DNA sequence: TGCAGCGTTGAAGTTCCGAGGGGTCCGTCCTACGAGCAGTACTTC. It specifies CSVEVPRGPSYEQYF.

The sample holds a few counts of this clonotype. The chain joins TRBV6-1 to TRBJ2-7; possibly TRBD1 or TRBD2 for D (7 bases each). Germline V gene lookup returns CDR1 MNHNS and CDR2 SASEGT. With 6 bases removed from V and 6 bases from J, the gap between germline ends came to 15 bases. The CDR3 has 13 amino acids. Here the CDR3 DNA reads TGTGCCAGCAGGGGAGGGGGCCTGCGCGAGCAGTACTTC. This encodes CASRGGGLREQYF.

This clonotype occurred a few times. Mismatch with germline at one junction end may stem from a read error. This chain joins TRBV7-7 and TRBJ1-1, with 7 bases matching TRBD1. Germline assignment: CDR1 SSHAT and CDR2 FNYEAQ (reference sequence). The CDR3 runs to 13 residues. DNA for the CDR3: TGTGCTAGCAGCTCAGGGGGAATTGCTGAAGCTTTCTTT. Protein sequence: CASSSGGIAEAFF.